These T cell receptor beta chains were read from a single sample in a study of T cells after yellow fever vaccination. TCRdb reprocessed the 5' RACE reads with MiXCR, giving one entry per CDR3 protein. In the table there are about 340,000 distinct CDR3 sequences, 8.5% to 10% of which are singletons. Sequencing used PBMCs, obtained on the day of the first yellow fever vaccination. These receptors all stem from a man aged 18-30 years who received the YFV17D yellow fever vaccine. CDR3s leave out the opening cysteine and the closing phenylalanine or tryptophan.

>TRBV2|TRBJ1-3
ASRMQGTGNTIY
>TRBV5-1|TRBJ1-4
ASSLRQGSDEKLF
>TRBV7-3|TRBJ2-3
ASSLEGGGTFTDTQY
>TRBV18|TRBJ1-4
ASSPNPPRRANEKLF
>TRBV6-6|TRBJ2-1
ASSYDGGEQF
>TRBV7-3|TRBJ1-2
ASSSHGTGGARNYGYT
>TRBV12-3/TRBV12-4|TRBJ1-2
ASSGQGEGGYT
>TRBV7-3|TRBJ2-5
ASSSRAQGQETQY
>TRBV5-6|TRBJ1-1
ASSLEGYGTPAEAF
>TRBV10-3|TRBJ2-1
AIHRDNEQF
>TRBV12-3/TRBV12-4|TRBJ2-1
ASSPPGTRYGEQF
>TRBV18|TRBJ2-7
AGSPNGYEQY
>TRBV14|TRBJ2-5
ASSQEYPGIETQY
>TRBV4-1|TRBJ2-7
ASSRLAGLYEQY
>TRBV4-1|TRBJ2-3
ASSQVERGTDTQY
>TRBV6-2/TRBV6-3|TRBJ1-1
ASWEQMNTEAF
>TRBV4-3|TRBJ1-1
ASSPRIGRDTEAF
>TRBV11-2|TRBJ1-2
ASSLPHGGYT
>TRBV10-3|TRBJ2-7
ATWRGAEQY
>TRBV7-2|TRBJ2-1
ASSSILRAGWL
>TRBV7-2|TRBJ2-5
ASSAGVAGLKETQY
>TRBV4-1|TRBJ2-3
ASSRGQGSTDTQY
>TRBV20-1|TRBJ2-5
SIGGSETQY
>TRBV18|TRBJ2-5
ASSRDRQETQY
>TRBV5-1|TRBJ2-6
ASSLVGFRAGANVLT
>TRBV5-1|TRBJ2-5
ASSLAGTVQETQY
>TRBV7-3|TRBJ2-3
ASSLIRTDTQY
>TRBV10-3|TRBJ2-5
AISRGLGQETQY
>TRBV7-9|TRBJ2-2
ASSRGNTGELF
>TRBV12-3/TRBV12-4|TRBJ1-2
ASNTGGYGYT
>TRBV28|TRBJ2-3
ASSPNSGVTDTQY
>TRBV4-2|TRBJ2-3
ASSQGASGSTQY
>TRBV4-3|TRBJ2-7
ASSQATGSSYEQY
>TRBV10-3|TRBJ2-1
ATHPGTTVNEQF
>TRBV6-1|TRBJ2-5
ASSSGVGRTQY
>TRBV20-1|TRBJ2-1
SGLRGGANEQF
>TRBV6-5|TRBJ2-3
ASSPWSGPDTQY
>TRBV4-3|TRBJ1-6
ASSQVVGRGSGAH
>TRBV5-4|TRBJ1-2
ASSLVILQGRDGYT